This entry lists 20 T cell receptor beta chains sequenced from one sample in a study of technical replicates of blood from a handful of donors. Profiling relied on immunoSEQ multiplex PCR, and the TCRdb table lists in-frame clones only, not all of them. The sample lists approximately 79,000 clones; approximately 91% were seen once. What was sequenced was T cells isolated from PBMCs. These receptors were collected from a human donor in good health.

The CDR3 DNA is TGTGCCACCAGCTCCCTGAGGGCTTCTGGAAACACCATATATTTT. Protein: CATSSLRASGNTIYF. The gene calls are TRBV15 and TRBJ1-3; no firm D call. The CDR3 extends over 15 amino acids. Germline-derived CDR1 and CDR2 are LNHNV and YYDKDF (reference sequence). The V and J ends lost 5 bases and 1 base respectively, with 12 bases between them.

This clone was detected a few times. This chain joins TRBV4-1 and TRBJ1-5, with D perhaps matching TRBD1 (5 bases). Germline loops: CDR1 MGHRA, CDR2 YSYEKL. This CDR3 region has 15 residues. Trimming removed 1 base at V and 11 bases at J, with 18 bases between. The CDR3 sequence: CASSQGHTGEWSQHF. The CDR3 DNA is TGCGCCAGCAGCCAAGGACACACAGGCGAATGGTCCCAGCATTTT.

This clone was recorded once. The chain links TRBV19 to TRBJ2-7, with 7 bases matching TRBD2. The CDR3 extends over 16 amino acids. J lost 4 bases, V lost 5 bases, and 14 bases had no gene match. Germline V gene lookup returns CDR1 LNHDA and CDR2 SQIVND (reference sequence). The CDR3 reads CASSPGGLPVLYEQYF. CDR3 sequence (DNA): TGTGCCAGTAGTCCGGGGGGACTTCCTGTACTTTACGAGCAGTACTTC.

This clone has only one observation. The CDR3 sequence is CASRTNYEQYF. In nucleotides, the CDR3 is TGTGCCAGCAGGACTAACTACGAGCAGTACTTC. J is TRBJ2-7 and V is TRBV25-1, with D possibly being TRBD2 (5 bases). V was trimmed by 6 bases and J by 3 bases, leaving 6 bases between them. This CDR3 is built from 11 residues. Per germline, CDR1 MGHDK and CDR2 SYGVNS.

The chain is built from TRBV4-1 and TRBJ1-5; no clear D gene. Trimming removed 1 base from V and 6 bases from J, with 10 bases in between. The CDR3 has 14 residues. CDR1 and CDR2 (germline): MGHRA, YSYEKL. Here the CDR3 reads CASSQGMGSQPQHF. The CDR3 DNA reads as TGCGCCAGCAGCCAAGGTATGGGGAGTCAGCCCCAGCATTTT.

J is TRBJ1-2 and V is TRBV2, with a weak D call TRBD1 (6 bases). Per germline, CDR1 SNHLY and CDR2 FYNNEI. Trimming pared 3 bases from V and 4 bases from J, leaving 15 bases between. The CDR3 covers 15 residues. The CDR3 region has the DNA TGTGCCAGCAGTGACGCTGCGGGGGGCCCCTATGGCTACACCTTC. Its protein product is CASSDAAGGPYGYTF.

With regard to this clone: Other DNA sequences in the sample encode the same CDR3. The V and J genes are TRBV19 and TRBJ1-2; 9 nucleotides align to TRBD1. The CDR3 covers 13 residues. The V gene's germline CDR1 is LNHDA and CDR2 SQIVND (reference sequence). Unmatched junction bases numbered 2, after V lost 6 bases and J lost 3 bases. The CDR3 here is CASSRQGDYGYTF. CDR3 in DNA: TGTGCCAGTAGCCGACAGGGGGACTATGGCTACACCTTC.

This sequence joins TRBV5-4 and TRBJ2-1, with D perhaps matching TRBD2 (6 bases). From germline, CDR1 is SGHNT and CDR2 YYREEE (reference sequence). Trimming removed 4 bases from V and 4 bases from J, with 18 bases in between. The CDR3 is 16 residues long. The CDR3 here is CASSVGGGVFYNEQFF. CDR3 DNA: TGTGCCAGCAGCGTGGGCGGAGGGGTATTTTACAATGAGCAGTTCTTC.

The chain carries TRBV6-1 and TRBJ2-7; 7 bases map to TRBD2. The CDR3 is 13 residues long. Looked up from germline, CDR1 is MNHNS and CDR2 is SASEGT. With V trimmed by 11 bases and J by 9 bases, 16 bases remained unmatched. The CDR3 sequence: CALSPGLDLGQYF. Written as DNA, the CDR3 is TGTGCCCTCAGCCCAGGACTAGATCTCGGGCAGTACTTC.

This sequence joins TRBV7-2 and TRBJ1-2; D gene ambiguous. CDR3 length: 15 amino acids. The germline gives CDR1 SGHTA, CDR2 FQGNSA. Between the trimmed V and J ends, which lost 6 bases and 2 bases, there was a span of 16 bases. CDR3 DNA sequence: TGTGCCAGCAGTCCGACTATAACAGTAAACTATGGCTACACCTTC. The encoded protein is CASSPTITVNYGYTF.

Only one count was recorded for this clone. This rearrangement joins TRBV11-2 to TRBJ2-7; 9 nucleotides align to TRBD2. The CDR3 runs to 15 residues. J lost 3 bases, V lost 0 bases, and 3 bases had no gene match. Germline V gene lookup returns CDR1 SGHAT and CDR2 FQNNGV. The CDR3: CASSLEAGGDYEQYF. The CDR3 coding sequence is TGTGCCAGCAGCTTAGAAGCGGGAGGTGACTACGAGCAGTACTTC.

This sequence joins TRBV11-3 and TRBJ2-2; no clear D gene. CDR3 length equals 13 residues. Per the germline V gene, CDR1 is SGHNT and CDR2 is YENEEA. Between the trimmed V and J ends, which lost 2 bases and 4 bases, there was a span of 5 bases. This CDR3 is CASSLSSTGELFF. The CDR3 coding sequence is TGTGCCAGCAGCTTAAGTAGCACCGGGGAGCTGTTTTTT.

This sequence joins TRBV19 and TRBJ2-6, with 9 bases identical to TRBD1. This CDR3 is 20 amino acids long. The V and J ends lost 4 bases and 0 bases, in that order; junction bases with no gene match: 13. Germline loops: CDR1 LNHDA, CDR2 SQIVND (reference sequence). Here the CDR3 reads CASSKPLGTGKYSGANVLTF. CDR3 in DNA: TGTGCCAGTAGTAAGCCTCTAGGGACAGGGAAATACTCTGGGGCCAACGTCCTGACTTTC. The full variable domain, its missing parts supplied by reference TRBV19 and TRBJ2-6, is DGGITQSPKYLFRKEGQNVTLSCEQNLNHDAMYWYRQDPGQGLRLIYYSQIVNDFQKGDIAEGYSVSREKKESFPLTVTSAQKNPTAFYLCASSKPLGTGKYSGANVLTFGAGSRLTVL.

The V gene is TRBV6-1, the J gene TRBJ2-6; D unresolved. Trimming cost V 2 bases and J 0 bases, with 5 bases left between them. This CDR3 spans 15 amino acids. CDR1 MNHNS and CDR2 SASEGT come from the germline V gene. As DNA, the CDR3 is TGTGCCAGCAGTGAAAGGAGCTCTGGGGCCAACGTCCTGACTTTC. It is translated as CASSERSSGANVLTF.

The CDR3 DNA is TGTGCCAGCAGCGCCGGCACCGGGGAGCTGTTTTTT. Protein product: CASSAGTGELFF. This sequence joins TRBV9 and TRBJ2-2; no clear D gene. Germline V gene lookup returns CDR1 SGDLS and CDR2 YYNGEE. The germline V and J ends were trimmed by 3 bases and 4 bases, with 4 bases remaining between them. The CDR3 runs to 12 residues.

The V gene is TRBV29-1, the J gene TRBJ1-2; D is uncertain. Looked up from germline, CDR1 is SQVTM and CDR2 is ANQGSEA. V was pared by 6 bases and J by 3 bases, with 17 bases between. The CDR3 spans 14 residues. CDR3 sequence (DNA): TGCAGCGTGGCTTGGCGGATGAAGGACTATGGCTACACCTTC. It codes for CSVAWRMKDYGYTF.

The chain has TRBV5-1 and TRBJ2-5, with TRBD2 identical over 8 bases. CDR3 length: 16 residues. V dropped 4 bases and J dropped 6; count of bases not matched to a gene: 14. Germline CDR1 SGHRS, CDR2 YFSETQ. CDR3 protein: CASSLTAREGPKTQYF. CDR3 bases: TGCGCCAGCAGCCTAACAGCTCGGGAGGGCCCGAAGACCCAGTACTTC.

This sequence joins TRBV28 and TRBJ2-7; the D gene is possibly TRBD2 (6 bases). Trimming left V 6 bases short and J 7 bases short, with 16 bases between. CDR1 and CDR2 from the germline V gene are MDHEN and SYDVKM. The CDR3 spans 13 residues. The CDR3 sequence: CASRGAGRGEQYF. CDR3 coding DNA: TGTGCCAGCAGAGGGGCAGGGCGGGGAGAGCAGTACTTC.

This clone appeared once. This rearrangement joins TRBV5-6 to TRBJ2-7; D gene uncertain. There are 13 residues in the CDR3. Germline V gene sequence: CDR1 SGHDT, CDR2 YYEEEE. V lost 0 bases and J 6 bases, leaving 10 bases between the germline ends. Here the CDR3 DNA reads TGTGCCAGCAGCTTGGCCACGCGCCCCGAGCAGTACTTC. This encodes CASSLATRPEQYF.

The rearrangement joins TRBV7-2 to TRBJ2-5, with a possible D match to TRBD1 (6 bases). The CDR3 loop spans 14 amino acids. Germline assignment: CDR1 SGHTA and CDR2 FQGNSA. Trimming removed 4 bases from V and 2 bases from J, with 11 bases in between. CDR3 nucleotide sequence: TGTGCCAGCAGCTCCGACAGGAATCAAGAGACCCAGTACTTC. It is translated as CASSSDRNQETQYF. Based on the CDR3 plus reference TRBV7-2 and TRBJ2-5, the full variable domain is GAGVSQSPSNKVTEKGKDVELRCDPISGHTALYWYRQSLGQGLEFLIYFQGNSAPDKSGLPSDRFSAERTGGSVSTLTIQRTQQEDSAVYLCASSSDRNQETQYFGPGTRLLVL.